The entry that follows covers one TCR beta chain sequence. The antigen remains undetermined. The data were obtained in a study of T cell repertoires in ileal Crohn's disease. The overall study: Every patient was operated on for stricturing (about 60%) or penetrating (approximately 40%) complications. Postoperative therapy was given to about half: roughly twelve thiopurines, roughly 18 anti-TNF agents. Findings and limits, study-wide: Clonality above 26.8% at surgery always came with endoscopic recurrence.

The table came from immunoSEQ multiplex PCR; TCRdb's copy has only in-frame clones and leaves some out. The sample comprises about 15,000 clones, about 82% of which are singletons, and roughly 6.3% rests with the top ten. With 6 bases removed from V and 0 bases from J, the gap between germline ends came to 4 bases. CDR3 length: 11 residues. Germline loops: CDR1 GTSNPN, CDR2 SVGIG (reference sequence). Sequencing was performed on ileal tissue. This chain links TRBV30 with TRBJ2-3; D is uncertain. This sequence originates from an adult with Crohn's disease. CDR3 bases: TGTGCCTGTCGTAGCACAGATACGCAGTATTTT. As protein: CACRSTDTQYF.